The sample holds many counts of the clone carrying this TCR beta chain. Antigen: not known. Methods described previously, with TCR primers listed, were used for bulk TCR libraries. TCRdb itself ran the PCR reads through MiXCR, one entry per CDR3 protein. This table holds hundreds of thousands of distinct CDR3 sequences, about 25% found once. This record belongs to a study of molecular identifiers for immune sequencing clone quantification. In the study overall: Replicate experiments divided RNA from around 20,000 or 100,000 naive CD8 cells into five parts and sequenced four.

Findings and limits, study-wide: It was shown that clones above 20 RNA copies held over 97% of effector molecules, but under 1% in naive cells.

V shed 4 bases and J shed 0 bases, with 9 bases lying between them. This CDR3 contains 15 residues. Germline V CDR1 and CDR2: SEHNR, FQNEAQ (reference sequence). In the sort, naive CD8 T cells were defined as CD8+CD4-CCR7+CD45RA+. The chain joins TRBV7-9 to TRBJ1-4; D ambiguous. Sequencing was done on a sample of naive CD8+ T cells from blood, with Jurkat cell RNA spiked in. The subset was: FACS-sorted CD8+CD4-CCR7+CD45RA+ naive T cells. The sequence came from a human donor in good health. Some libraries in this study had Jurkat cell RNA spiked in. CDR3: CASSSEEATNEKLFF. CDR3 DNA: TGTGCCAGCAGCTCCGAGGAAGCAACTAATGAAAAACTGTTTTTT.